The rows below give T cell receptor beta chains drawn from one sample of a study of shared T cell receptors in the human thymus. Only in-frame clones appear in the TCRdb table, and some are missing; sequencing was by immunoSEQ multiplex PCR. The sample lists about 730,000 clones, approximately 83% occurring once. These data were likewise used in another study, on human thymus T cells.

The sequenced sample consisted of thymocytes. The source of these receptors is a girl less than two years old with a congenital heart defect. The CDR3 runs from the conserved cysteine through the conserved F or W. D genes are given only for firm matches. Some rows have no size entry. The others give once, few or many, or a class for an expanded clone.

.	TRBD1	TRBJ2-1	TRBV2	CASSRATGGCTGKQFF	TGTGCCAGCTCTAGGGCGACAGGGGGCTGTACGGGGAAGCAGTTCTTC
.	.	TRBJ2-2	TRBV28	CASGDTRLPNTGELFF	TGTGCCAGCGGGGACACCCGACTCCCTAACACCGGGGAGCTGTTTTTT
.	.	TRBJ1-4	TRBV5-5	CASSLRRGGEKLFF	TGTGCCAGCAGCTTAAGGAGGGGAGGGGAAAAACTGTTTTTT
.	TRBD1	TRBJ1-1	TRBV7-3	CASSVRGTTEAFF	TGTGCCAGCAGCGTCAGGGGGACCACTGAAGCTTTCTTT
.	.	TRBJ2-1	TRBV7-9	CASSLTLPYNEQFF	TGTGCCAGCTCCCTGACACTCCCCTACAATGAGCAGTTCTTC
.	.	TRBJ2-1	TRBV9	CASSVGGSSTHRYNEQFF	TGTGCCAGCAGCGTAGGGGGATCTAGCACCCATCGATACAATGAGCAGTTCTTC
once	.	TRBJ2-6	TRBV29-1	CSAKTVTQSGANVLTF	TGCAGCGCCAAGACAGTAACCCAGTCTGGGGCCAACGTCCTGACTTTC
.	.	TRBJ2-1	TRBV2	CASSDEVLRAYNEQFF	TGTGCCAGCAGTGATGAGGTACTACGGGCCTACAATGAGCAGTTCTTC
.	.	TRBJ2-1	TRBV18	CASSPVLRNEQFF	TGTGCCAGCTCACCAGTCCTAAGAAATGAGCAGTTCTTC
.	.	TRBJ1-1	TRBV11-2	CASSRRNTEAFF	TGTGCCAGCAGTCGCAGGAACACTGAAGCTTTCTTT
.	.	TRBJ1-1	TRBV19	CASSPFSPGTEAFF	TGTGCCAGTAGTCCCTTTTCTCCAGGCACTGAAGCTTTCTTT
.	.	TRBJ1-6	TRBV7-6	CASSLGGVGSPLHF	TGTGCCAGCAGCCTGGGGGGGGTCGGATCCCCCCTCCACTTT
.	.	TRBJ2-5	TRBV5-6	CASSFDRQETQYF	TGTGCCAGCAGCTTCGACAGGCAAGAGACCCAGTACTTC
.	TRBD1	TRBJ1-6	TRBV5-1	CASSRGLVDFNSPLHF	TGCGCCAGCAGCAGGGGGCTGGTGGATTTTAATTCACCCCTCCACTTT
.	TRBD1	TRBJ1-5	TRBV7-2	CASSLVGQPNLSLNQPQHF	TGTGCCAGCAGCTTAGTGGGACAGCCAAACCTCTCTCTAAATCAGCCCCAGCATTTT
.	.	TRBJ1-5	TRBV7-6	CASSLMGARNQPQHF	TGTGCCAGCAGCTTAATGGGGGCGCGGAATCAGCCCCAGCATTTT
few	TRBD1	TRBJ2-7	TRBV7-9	CASSPKVGRGWTYEQYF	TGTGCCAGCAGCCCAAAGGTGGGCAGGGGGTGGACCTACGAGCAGTACTTC
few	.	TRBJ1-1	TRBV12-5	CASGLVGALNTEAFF	TGTGCTAGTGGTCTAGTAGGAGCCTTGAACACTGAAGCTTTCTTT
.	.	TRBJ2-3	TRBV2	CASSEAYYSGPSDTQYF	TGTGCCAGCAGTGAAGCTTATTATAGCGGACCCTCAGATACGCAGTATTTT
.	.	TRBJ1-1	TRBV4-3	CASSQDRESTEAFF	TGCGCCAGCAGCCAAGACCGGGAGAGCACTGAAGCTTTCTTT
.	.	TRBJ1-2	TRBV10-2	CASSAHRVASEEGYGYTF	TGCGCCAGCAGTGCCCACAGGGTGGCGTCTGAAGAAGGCTATGGCTACACCTTC
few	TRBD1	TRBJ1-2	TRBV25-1	CASGTDYGYTF	TGTGCCAGCGGGACAGACTATGGCTACACCTTC
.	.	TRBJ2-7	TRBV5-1	CASSLSGRENFFLSYEQYF	TGCGCCAGCAGCTTGTCGGGTCGGGAGAATTTCTTCCTCTCCTACGAGCAGTACTTC
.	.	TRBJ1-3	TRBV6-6	CASSSNTGSGNTIYF	TGTGCCAGCAGTTCCAATACAGGGTCCGGAAACACCATATATTTT